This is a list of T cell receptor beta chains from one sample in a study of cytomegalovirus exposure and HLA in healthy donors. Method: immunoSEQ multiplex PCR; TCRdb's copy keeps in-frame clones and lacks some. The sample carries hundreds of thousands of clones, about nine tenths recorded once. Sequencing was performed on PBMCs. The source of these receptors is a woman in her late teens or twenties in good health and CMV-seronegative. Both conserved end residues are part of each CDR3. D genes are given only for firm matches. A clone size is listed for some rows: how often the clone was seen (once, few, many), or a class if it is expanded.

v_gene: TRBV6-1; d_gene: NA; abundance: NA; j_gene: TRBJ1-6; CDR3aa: CASSQPGSLSPLHF; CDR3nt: TGTGCCAGCAGCCAGCCCGGGAGTCTTTCACCCCTCCACTTT
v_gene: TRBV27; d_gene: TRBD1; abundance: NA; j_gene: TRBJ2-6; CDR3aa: CASSSQGGYGANVLTF; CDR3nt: TGTGCCAGCAGTTCCCAAGGGGGCTATGGGGCCAACGTCCTGACTTTC
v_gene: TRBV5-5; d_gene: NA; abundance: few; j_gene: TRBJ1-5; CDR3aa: CASSSTGYSNQPQHF; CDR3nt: TGTGCCAGCAGCTCGACAGGTTATAGCAATCAGCCCCAGCATTTT
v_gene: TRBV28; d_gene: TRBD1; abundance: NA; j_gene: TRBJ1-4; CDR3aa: CASSLEGAREKLFF; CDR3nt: TGTGCCAGCAGTTTAGAGGGGGCGCGAGAAAAACTGTTTTTT
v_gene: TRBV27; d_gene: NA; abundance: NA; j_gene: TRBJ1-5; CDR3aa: CASSSTGPQPQHF; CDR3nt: TGTGCCAGCAGTTCAACAGGGCCTCAGCCCCAGCATTTT
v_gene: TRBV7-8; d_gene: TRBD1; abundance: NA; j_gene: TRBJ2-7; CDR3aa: CASSESGQGLYEQYF; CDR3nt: TGTGCCAGCAGCGAATCGGGACAGGGGCTCTACGAGCAGTACTTC
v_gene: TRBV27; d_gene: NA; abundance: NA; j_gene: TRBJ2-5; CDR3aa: CASRETQYF; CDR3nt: TGTGCCAGCCGGGAGACCCAGTACTTC
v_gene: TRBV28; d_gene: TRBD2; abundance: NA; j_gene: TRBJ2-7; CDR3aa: CASSPPGGLASHEQYF; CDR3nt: TGTGCCAGCAGTCCGCCTGGGGGACTAGCGAGCCACGAGCAGTACTTC
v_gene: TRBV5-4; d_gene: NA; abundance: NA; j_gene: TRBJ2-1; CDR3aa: CASSLSGGPYNEQFF; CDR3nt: TGTGCCAGCAGCTTGTCCGGGGGGCCCTACAATGAGCAGTTCTTC
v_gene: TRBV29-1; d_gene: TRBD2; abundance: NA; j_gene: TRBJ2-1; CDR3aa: CSVVAGSYNEQFF; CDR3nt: TGCAGCGTGGTAGCGGGGTCCTACAATGAGCAGTTCTTC
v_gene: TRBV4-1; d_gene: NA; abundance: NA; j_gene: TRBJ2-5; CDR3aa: CASSQIAETQYF; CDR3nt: TGCGCCAGCAGCCAAATCGCGGAGACCCAGTACTTC
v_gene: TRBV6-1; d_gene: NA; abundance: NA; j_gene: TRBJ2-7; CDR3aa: CASSEGPGSASEQYF; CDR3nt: TGTGCCAGCAGTGAAGGTCCGGGTTCCGCCTCCGAGCAGTACTTC
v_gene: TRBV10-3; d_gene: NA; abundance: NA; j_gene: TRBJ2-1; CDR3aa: CAISGLNNEQFF; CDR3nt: TGTGCCATCAGTGGTTTAAACAATGAGCAGTTCTTC
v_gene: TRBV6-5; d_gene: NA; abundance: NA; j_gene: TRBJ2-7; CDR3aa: CASHSTSGKYEQYF; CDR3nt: TGTGCCAGCCATTCGACTAGTGGGAAATACGAGCAGTACTTC
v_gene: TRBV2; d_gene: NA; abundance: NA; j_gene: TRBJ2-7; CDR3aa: CASSNLVYEQYF; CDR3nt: TGTGCCAGCAGTAACCTAGTATACGAGCAGTACTTC
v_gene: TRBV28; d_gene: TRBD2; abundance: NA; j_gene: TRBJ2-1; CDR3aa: CASSLRGRYNEQFF; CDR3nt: TGTGCCAGCAGTTTGCGCGGGAGATACAATGAGCAGTTCTTC